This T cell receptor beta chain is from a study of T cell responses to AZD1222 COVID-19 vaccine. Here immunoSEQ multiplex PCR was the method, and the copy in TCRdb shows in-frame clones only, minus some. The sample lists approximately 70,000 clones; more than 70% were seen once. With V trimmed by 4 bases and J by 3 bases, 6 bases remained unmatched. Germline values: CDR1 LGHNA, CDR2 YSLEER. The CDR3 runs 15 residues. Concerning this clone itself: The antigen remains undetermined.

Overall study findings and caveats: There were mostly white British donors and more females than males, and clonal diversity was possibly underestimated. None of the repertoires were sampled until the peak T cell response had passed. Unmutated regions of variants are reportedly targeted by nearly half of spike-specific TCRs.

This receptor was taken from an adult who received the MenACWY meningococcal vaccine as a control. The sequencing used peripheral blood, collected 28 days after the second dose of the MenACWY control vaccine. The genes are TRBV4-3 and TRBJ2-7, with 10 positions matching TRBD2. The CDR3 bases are TGCGCCAGCAGCCCACACCTAGCGGGGGACTACGAGCAGTACTTC. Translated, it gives CASSPHLAGDYEQYF.